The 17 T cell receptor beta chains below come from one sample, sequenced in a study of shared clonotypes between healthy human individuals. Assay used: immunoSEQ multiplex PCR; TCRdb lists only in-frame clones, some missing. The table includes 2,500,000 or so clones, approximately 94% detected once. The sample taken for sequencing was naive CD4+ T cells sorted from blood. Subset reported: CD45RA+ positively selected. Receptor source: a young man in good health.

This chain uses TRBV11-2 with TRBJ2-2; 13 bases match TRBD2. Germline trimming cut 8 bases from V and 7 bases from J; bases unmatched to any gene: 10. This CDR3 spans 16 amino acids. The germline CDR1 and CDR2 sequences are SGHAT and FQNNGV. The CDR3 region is CASQRLAGGLGGELFF. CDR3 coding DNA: TGTGCCAGCCAGAGACTAGCGGGAGGTTTGGGCGGGGAGCTGTTTTTT.

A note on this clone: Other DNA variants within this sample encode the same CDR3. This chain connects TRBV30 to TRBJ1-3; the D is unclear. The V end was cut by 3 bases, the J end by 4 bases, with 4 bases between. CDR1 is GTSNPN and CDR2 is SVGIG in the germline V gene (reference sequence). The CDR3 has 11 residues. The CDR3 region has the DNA TGTGCCTGGAGCGAGGGAAACACCATATATTTT. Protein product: CAWSEGNTIYF. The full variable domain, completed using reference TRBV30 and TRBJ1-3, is SQTIHQWPATLVQPVGSPLSLECTVEGTSNPNLYWYRQAAGRGLQLLFYSVGIGQISSEVPQNLSASRPQDRQFILSSKKLLLSDSGFYLCAWSEGNTIYFGEGSWLTVV.

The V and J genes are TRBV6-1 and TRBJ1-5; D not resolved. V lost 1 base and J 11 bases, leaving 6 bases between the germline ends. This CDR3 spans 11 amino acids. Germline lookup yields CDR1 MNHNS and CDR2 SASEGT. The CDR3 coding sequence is TGTGCCAGCAGTGAAGGAGTGGCCCAGCATTTT. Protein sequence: CASSEGVAQHF.

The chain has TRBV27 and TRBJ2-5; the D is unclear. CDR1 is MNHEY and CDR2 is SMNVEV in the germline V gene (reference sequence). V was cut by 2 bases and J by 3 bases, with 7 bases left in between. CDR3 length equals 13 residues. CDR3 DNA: TGTGCCAGCAGTTTAGGGCTGAAAGAGACCCAGTACTTC. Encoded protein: CASSLGLKETQYF.

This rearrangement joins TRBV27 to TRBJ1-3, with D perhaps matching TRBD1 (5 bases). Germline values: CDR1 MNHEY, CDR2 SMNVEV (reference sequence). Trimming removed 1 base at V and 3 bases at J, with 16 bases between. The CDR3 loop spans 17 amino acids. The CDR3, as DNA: TGTGCCAGCAGTTTATATTTCCGGCAGGGCGGTGGAAACACCATATATTTT. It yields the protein CASSLYFRQGGGNTIYF.

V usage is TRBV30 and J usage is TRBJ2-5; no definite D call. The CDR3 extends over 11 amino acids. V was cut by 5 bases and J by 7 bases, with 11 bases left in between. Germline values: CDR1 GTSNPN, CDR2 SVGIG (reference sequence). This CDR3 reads CAWDESVTQYF. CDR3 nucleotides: TGTGCCTGGGACGAATCGGTGACCCAGTACTTC. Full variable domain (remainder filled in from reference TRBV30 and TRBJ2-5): SQTIHQWPATLVQPVGSPLSLECTVEGTSNPNLYWYRQAAGRGLQLLFYSVGIGQISSEVPQNLSASRPQDRQFILSSKKLLLSDSGFYLCAWDESVTQYFGPGTRLLVL.

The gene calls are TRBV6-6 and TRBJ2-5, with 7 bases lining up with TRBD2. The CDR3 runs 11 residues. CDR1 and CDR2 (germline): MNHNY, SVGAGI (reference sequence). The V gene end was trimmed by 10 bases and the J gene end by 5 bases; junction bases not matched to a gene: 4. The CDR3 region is CATSGGETQYF. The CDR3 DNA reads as TGTGCCACTAGCGGCGGGGAGACCCAGTACTTC.

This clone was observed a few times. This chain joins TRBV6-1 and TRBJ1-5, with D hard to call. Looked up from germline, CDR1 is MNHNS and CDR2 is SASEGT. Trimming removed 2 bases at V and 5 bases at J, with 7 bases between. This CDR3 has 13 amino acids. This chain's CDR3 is CASSEQADQPQHF. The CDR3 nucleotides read TGTGCCAGCAGTGAACAGGCCGATCAGCCCCAGCATTTT.

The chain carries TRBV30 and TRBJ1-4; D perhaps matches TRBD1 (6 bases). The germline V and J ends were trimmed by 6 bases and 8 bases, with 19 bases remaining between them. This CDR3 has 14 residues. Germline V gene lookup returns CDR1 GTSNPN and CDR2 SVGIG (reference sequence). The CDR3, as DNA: TGTGCCTGCCCCGACAGGACGTATCGCGAAAAACTGTTTTTT. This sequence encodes CACPDRTYREKLFF.

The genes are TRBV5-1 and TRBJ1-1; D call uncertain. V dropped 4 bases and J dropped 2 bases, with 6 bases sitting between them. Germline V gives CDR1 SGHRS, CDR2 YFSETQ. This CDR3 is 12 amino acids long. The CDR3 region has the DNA TGCGCCAGCAGCCATATCAACACTGAAGCTTTCTTT. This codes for CASSHINTEAFF.

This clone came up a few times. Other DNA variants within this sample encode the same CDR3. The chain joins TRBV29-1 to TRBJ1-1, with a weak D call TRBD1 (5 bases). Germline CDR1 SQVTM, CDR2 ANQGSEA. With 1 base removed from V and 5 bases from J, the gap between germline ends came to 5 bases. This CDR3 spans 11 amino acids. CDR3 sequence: CSVEGGTEAFF. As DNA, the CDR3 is TGCAGCGTTGAAGGGGGGACTGAAGCTTTCTTT.

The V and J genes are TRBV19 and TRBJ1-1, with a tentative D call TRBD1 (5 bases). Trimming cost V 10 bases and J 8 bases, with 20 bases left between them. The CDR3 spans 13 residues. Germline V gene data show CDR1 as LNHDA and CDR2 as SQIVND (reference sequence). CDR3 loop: CATYPGGAGEAFF. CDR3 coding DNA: TGTGCCACGTACCCGGGGGGTGCTGGCGAAGCTTTCTTT.

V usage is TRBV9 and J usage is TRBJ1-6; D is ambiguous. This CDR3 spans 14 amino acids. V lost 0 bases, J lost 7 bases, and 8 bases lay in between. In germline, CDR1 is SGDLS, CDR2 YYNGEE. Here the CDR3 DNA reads TGTGCCAGCAGCGTAGCGATGGGGAATTCACCCCTCCACTTT. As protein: CASSVAMGNSPLHF. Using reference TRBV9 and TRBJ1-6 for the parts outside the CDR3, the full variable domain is DSGVTQTPKHLITATGQRVTLRCSPRSGDLSVYWYQQSLDQGLQFLIQYYNGEERAKGNILERFSAQQFPDLHSELNLSSLELGDSALYFCASSVAMGNSPLHFGNGTRLTVT.

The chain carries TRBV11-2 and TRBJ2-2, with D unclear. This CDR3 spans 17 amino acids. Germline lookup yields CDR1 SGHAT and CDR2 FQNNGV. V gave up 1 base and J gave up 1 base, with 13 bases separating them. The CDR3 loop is CASSLGPVYQNTGELFF. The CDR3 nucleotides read TGTGCCAGCAGCTTAGGCCCGGTGTACCAGAACACCGGGGAGCTGTTTTTT.

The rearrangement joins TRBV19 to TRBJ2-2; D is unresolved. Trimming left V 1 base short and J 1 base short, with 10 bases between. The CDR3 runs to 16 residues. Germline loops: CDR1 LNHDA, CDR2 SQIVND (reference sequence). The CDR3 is CASSIGLRKNTGELFF. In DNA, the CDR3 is TGTGCCAGTAGTATAGGCCTACGGAAGAACACCGGGGAGCTGTTTTTT.

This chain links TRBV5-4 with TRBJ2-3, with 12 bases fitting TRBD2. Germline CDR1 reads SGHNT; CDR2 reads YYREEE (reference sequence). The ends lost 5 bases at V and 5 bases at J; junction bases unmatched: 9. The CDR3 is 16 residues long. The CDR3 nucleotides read TGTGCCAGCAGTCTAACTAGCGGGGGGATTGTAGATACGCAGTATTTT. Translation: CASSLTSGGIVDTQYF.

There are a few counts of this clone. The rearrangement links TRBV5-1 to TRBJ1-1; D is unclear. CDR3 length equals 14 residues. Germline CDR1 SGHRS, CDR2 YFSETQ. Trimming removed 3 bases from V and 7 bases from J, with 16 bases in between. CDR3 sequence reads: CASSSEPGSVEAFF. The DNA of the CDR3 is TGCGCCAGCAGCTCGGAACCGGGCAGCGTTGAAGCTTTCTTT.